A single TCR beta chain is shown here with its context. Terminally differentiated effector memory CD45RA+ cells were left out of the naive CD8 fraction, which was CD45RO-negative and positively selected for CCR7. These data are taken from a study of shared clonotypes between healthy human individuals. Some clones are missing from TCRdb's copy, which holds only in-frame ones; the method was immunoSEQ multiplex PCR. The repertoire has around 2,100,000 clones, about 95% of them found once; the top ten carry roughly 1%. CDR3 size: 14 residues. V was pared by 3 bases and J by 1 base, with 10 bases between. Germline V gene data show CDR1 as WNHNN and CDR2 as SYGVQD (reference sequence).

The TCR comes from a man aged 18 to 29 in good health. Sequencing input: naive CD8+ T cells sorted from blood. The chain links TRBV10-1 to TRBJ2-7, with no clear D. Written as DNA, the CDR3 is TGCGCCAGCAGTGAACTCCCGAGTTCCTACGAGCAGTACTTC. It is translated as CASSELPSSYEQYF.